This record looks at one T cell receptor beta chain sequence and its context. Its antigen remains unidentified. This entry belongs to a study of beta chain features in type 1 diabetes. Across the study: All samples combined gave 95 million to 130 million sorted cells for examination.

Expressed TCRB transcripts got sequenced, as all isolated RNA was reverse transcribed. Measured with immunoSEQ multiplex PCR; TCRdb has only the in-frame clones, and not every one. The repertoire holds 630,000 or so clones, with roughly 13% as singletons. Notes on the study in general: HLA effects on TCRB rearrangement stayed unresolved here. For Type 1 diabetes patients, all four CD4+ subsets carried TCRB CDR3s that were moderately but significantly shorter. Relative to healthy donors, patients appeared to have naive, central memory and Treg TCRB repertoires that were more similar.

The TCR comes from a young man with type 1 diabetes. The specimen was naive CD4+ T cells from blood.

This chain's CDR3 is CASSYSTSGPYEQYF. The CDR3 nucleotides read TGTGCCAGCAGTTATTCGACTAGCGGACCCTACGAGCAGTACTTC. The genes are TRBV6-5 and TRBJ2-7, with 9 bases lining up with TRBD2. The CDR3 sequence is 15 residues long. Germline CDR1 is MNHEY and CDR2 is SVGAGI. V was clipped by 3 bases and J by 2 bases; unmatched bases: 5.